This TCR beta chain was documented in a study of blood T cells in healthy people across ages (dated by TCRdb to about 2015). For the study in its entirety: In model experiments, roughly one uniquely barcoded TCR beta cDNA molecule per two T cells was captured by template switching. To track age-related changes in TCR beta repertoire diversity, the study relied on deep sequencing normalized with unique cDNA molecular identifiers. Four age groups were formed from the donors: young (average approximately 17 years), middle-aged (approximately 39), aged (62) and long-lived (about 75). To avoid experimental bias, donors of different ages were randomly spread across the sequencing lanes. The study analyzed two additional independent replicas of 1 million unique cDNA reads from the same blood draw for two donors, one aged 18 to 30 and one aged 80 or older. Study-wide findings and limitations: Estimates of total diversity based on one million sequenced T cells were regarded as lower bounds and as underestimates. As age increased, observed TCR beta diversity per million T cells dropped in a roughly linear way, and a significant reduction was already evident by age around 41. Because the CMV infection status of the donors was unknown, age-related changes in expanded clonotypes may potentially have been confounded. There was a strong correlation between observed TCR beta diversity and the percentage of naive T cells measured by flow cytometry. Compared with the aged group, the long-lived group had more naive CD4+ T cells, fewer expanded clones and increased TCR diversity, suggesting age selection. Since profiling was done on bulk unsorted PBMCs, naive and antigen-experienced compartments could not be conclusively compared.

The library was made by 5' RACE. TCRdb shows the sequencer as Illumina HiSeq 2500. A second PCR of roughly 6 to 11 cycles was run with a J-beta primer mix and a sample-barcoded 5' primer. A unique molecular identifier was introduced onto each TCR beta cDNA molecule by a template-switch 5' adaptor carrying 12 random nucleotides. Each sample yielded at least 2.5 million CDR3-containing paired-end reads. The Mint cDNA synthesis kit, primed by a TRBC-specific oligonucleotide, was used to synthesize first-strand cDNA from all RNA. Following uracil-DNA glycosylase treatment, all cDNA underwent a first 18-cycle PCR with the universal primers M1SS and BC2_uni_R. On the authors' methods: Normalization of each sample was performed by random selection of 1 million high-quality reads, each carrying a distinct molecular identifier. Instead of being binned into consensus sequences, reads that shared molecular identifiers were thrown out. CDR3 identification, clonotype clustering and error correction used MiTCR with a Q25 quality threshold and the strictest error-elimination algorithm. A nonparametric unseen species model using Euler transformation provided a lower-bound estimate of total TCR beta diversity. TCRdb reanalyzed the raw reads on its own, using fastp at Q25 for trimming and MiXCR for clone calling, and kept in-frame beta chains. Rows are combined by CDR3 protein, so each entry shows the most common genes and DNA. These V and J calls derive from TCRdb rather than the authors' analysis. Present in this sample are under 800,000 distinct CDR3 sequences, 21% of which were seen just once. The ten largest clonotypes hold roughly 3.6% of the sample.

This clonotype was found a few times. Its antigen has not been determined. Per-base quality was not reported, and no clone a single base away is much larger than it. The roughly 39 donors, aged roughly 6 to 100 years, were systemically healthy Caucasian individuals from Russia. Each donor gave about 9.8 milliliters of peripheral blood, drawn into EDTA-treated Vacutainer tubes. Ficoll-Paque density-gradient centrifugation was used to isolate PBMCs, with at least 7 million per sample. Trizol reagent was used to extract total RNA from the PBMCs, yielding at least 6 micrograms per sample. Naive CD45RAhigh/CD27high T cell percentages were measured by flow cytometry on a PBMC aliquot from every donor. The CDR3 covers 18 residues, taking in both the cysteine and the phenylalanine. Only CDR3 DNA is held: 54 bases, read in frame from base 1. Taken from the germline V gene (reference sequence), the CDR1 and CDR2 loops are MNHEY and SMNVEV.

The sequence links TRBV27 to TRBJ2-5; a stretch of 11 junction bases matches TRBD2. The last part of the DNA fits TRBJ2-1 better; the J call may be wrong. Sequences were obtained from blood. The TCR sequence derives from a man in his 70s in good health. The DNA sequence is given as TGTGCCAGCAGTCGAGGGTTTTCGGGGCTAGCGGGAGGAAATGAGCAGTTCTTC. Its translation is CASSRGFSGLAGGNEQFF.